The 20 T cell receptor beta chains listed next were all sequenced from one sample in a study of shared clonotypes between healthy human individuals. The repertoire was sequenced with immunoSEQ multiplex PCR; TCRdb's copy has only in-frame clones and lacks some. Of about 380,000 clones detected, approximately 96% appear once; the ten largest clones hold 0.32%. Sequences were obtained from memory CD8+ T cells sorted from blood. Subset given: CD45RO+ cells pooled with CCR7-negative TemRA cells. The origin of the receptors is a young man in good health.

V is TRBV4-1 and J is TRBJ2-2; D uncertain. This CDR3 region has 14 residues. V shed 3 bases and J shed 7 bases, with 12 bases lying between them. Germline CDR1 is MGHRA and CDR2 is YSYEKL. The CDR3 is CASSHPPAGGELFF. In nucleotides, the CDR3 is TGCGCCAGCAGCCATCCCCCAGCTGGCGGGGAGCTGTTTTTT.

The CDR3 loop is CAIRGDSAGNTIYF. CDR3 in DNA: TGTGCCATCAGGGGGGATTCGGCTGGAAACACCATATATTTT. The genes are TRBV10-3 and TRBJ1-3; weak D call: TRBD1 (5 bases). The CDR3 runs 14 residues. The germline V gene has CDR1 ENHRY and CDR2 SYGVKD. Trimming took off 6 bases at V and 2 bases at J, with 11 bases between the two ends.

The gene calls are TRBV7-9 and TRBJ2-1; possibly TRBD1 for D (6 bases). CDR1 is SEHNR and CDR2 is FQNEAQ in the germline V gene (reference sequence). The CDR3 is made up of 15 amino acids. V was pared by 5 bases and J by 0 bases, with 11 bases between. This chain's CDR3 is CASSQNRDSYNEQFF. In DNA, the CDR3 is TGTGCCAGCAGCCAGAACAGGGACTCCTACAATGAGCAGTTCTTC. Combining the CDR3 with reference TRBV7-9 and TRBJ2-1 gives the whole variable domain DTGVSQNPRHKITKRGQNVTFRCDPISEHNRLYWYRQTLGQGPEFLTYFQNEAQLEKSRLLSDRFSAERPKGSFSTLEIQRTEQGDSAMYLCASSQNRDSYNEQFFGPGTRLTVL.

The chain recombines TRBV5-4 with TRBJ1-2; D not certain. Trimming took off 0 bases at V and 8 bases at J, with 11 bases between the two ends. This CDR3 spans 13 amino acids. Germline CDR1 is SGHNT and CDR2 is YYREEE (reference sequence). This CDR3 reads CASSLAGLGGYTF. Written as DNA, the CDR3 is TGTGCCAGCAGCTTGGCTGGGTTGGGCGGCTACACCTTC.

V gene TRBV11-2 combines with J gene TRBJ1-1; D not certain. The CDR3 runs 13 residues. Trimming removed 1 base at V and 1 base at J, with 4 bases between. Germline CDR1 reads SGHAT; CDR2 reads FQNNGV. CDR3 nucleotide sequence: TGTGCCAGCAGCTTAGGGGGGAACACTGAAGCTTTCTTT. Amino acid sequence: CASSLGGNTEAFF.

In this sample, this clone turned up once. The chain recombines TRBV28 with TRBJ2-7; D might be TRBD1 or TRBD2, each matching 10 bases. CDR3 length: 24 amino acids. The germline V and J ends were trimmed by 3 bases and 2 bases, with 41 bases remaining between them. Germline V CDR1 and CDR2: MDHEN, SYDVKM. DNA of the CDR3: TGTGCCAGCAGTTTGGAGACGACCGGGACAGGGGAGAGGCTAGCGGGAGTTCGCCCCTACGAGCAGTACTTC. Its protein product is CASSLETTGTGERLAGVRPYEQYF.

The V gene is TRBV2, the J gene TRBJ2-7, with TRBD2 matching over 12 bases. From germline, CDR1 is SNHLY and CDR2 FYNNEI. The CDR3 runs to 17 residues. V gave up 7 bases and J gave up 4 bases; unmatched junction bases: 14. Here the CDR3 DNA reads TGTGCCAGCATAGGACTAGCGGGAACTCTAATTGGGTACGAGCAGTACTTC. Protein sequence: CASIGLAGTLIGYEQYF. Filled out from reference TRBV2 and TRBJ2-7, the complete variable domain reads EPEVTQTPSHQVTQMGQEVILRCVPISNHLYFYWYRQILGQKVEFLVSFYNNEISEKSEIFDDQFSVERPDGSNFTLKIRSTKLEDSAMYFCASIGLAGTLIGYEQYFGPGTRLTVT.

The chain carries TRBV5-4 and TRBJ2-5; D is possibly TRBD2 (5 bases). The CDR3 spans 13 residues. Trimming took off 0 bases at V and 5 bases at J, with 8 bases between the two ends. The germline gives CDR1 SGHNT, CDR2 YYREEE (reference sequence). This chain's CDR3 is CASSLDSGETQYF. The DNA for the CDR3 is TGTGCCAGCAGCTTGGACTCGGGGGAGACCCAGTACTTC.

This chain's CDR3 is CASSRDSSSYEQYF. Written as DNA, the CDR3 is TGTGCCAGCAGTCGGGACTCGAGCTCCTACGAGCAGTACTTC. The V and J genes are TRBV13 and TRBJ2-7, with D possibly matching TRBD2 (6 bases). Germline CDR1 is PRHDT and CDR2 is FYEKMQ (reference sequence). The V end was cut by 6 bases, the J end by 0 bases, with 12 bases between. The CDR3 is 14 amino acids.

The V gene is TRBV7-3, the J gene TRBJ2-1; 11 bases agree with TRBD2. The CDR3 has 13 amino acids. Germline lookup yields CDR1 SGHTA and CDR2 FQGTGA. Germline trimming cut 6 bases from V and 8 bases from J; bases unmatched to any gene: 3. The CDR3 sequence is CASRRSGRDEQFF. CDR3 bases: TGTGCCAGCAGACGTAGCGGGAGGGATGAGCAGTTCTTC.

The CDR3 DNA sequence: TGTGCCAGCAGGCCAAAGGACAGCCGTACGTGGGATACGCAGTATTTT. It encodes CASRPKDSRTWDTQYF. This chain joins TRBV2 and TRBJ2-3; D is perhaps TRBD1 (6 bases). V was clipped by 6 bases and J by 6 bases, with 22 bases between them. Germline CDR1 and CDR2: SNHLY and FYNNEI. CDR3 length: 16 residues.

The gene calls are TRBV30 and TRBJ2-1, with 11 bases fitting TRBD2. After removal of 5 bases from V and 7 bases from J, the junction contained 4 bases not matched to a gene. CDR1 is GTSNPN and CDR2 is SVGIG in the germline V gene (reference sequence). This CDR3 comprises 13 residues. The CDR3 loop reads CAWFSGRVNEQFF. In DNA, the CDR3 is TGTGCCTGGTTTAGCGGGAGGGTTAATGAGCAGTTCTTC.

CDR3 sequence reads: CASSRDISYEQYF. The CDR3, as DNA: TGTGCCAGCAGTCGTGACATCTCCTACGAGCAGTACTTC. J is TRBJ2-7 and V is TRBV6-6; unclear D gene. The CDR3 has 13 residues. Trimming took 5 bases from V and 0 from J, leaving 8 bases between them. Per the germline V gene, CDR1 is MNHNY and CDR2 is SVGAGI (reference sequence).

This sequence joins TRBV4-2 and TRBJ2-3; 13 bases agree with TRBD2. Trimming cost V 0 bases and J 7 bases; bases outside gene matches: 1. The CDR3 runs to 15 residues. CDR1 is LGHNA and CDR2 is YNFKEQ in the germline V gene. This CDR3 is CASSQEGLAGYTQYF. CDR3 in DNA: TGTGCCAGCAGCCAAGAGGGACTAGCGGGATATACGCAGTATTTT.

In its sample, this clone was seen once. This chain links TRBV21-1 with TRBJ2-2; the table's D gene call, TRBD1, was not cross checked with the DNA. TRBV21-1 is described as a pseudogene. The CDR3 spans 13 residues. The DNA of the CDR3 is TGTGCCAGCAGCGGGACAGGGAAAGGGGAGCTGTTTTTT. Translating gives CASSGTGKGELFF.

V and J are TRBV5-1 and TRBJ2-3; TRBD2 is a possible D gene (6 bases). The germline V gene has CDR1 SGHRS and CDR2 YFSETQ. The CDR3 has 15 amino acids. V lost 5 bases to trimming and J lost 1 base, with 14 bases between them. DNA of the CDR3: TGCGCCAGCAGTCCGACTAGATTCGGCACAGATACGCAGTATTTT. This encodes CASSPTRFGTDTQYF.

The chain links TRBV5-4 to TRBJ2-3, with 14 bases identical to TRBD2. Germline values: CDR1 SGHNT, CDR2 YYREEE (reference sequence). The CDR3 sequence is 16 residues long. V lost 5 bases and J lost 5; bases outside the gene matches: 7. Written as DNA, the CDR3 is TGTGCCAGCAGGCCCATGGGACTAGCGGGAGTAGATACGCAGTATTTT. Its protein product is CASRPMGLAGVDTQYF. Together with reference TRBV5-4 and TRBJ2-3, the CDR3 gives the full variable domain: ETGVTQSPTHLIKTRGQQVTLRCSSQSGHNTVSWYQQALGQGPQFIFQYYREEENGRGNFPPRFSGLQFPNYSSELNVNALELDDSALYLCASRPMGLAGVDTQYFGPGTRLTVL.

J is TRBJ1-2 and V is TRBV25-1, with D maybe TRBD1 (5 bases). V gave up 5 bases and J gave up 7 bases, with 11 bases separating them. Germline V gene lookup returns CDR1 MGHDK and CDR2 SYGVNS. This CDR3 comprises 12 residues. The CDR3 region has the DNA TGTGCCAGCAGTCAGGGCCGGGCTGGCTACACCTTC. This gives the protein CASSQGRAGYTF.

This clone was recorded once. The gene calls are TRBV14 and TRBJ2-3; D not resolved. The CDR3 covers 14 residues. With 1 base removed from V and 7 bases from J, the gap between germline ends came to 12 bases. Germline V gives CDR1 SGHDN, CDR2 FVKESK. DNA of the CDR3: TGTGCCAGCAGCCAAGCTTCCCTACTAAATACGCAGTATTTT. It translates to CASSQASLLNTQYF.

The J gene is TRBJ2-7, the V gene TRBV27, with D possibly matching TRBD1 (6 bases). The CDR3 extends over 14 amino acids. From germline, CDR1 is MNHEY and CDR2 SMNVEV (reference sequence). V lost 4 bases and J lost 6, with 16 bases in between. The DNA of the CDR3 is TGTGCCAGCAGTTCAGGGACATTAGTGACCGAGCAGTACTTC. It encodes CASSSGTLVTEQYF.